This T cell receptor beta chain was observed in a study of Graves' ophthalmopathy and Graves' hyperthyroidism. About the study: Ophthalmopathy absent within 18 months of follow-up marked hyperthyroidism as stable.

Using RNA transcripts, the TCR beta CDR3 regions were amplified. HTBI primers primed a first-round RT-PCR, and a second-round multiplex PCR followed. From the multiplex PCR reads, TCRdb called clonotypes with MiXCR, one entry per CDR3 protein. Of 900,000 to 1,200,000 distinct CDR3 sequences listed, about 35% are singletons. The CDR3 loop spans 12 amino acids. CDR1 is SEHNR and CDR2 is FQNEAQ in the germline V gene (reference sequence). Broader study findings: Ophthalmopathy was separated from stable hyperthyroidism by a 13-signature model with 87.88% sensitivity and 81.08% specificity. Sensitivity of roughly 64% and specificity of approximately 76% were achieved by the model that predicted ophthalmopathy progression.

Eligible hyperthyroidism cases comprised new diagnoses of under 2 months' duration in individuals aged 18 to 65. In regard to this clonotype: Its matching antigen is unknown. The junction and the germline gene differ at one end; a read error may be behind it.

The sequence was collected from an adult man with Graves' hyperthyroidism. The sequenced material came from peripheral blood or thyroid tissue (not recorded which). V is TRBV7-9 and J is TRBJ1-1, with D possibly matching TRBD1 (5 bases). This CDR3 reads CDSSQGATEAFF. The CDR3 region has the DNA TGTGACAGCAGCCAAGGGGCTACTGAAGCTTTCTTT.